These T cell receptor beta chains were read from a single sample in a study of T cell responses to AZD1222 COVID-19 vaccine. The data were produced by immunoSEQ multiplex PCR, yet TCRdb's version contains in-frame clones alone and is incomplete. The top ten clones hold under 4.5% of a sample with 140,000 to 150,000 clones, approximately 90% of them seen once. The source was peripheral blood, collected on day 0 of AZD1222 vaccination. The receptors shown here come from an adult in good health. CDR3s include the opening cysteine and the closing phenylalanine or tryptophan. A D gene is named only where the DNA matches it firmly. For some rows the clone size is stated as once, few or many, or as a class when expanded; others skip it.

j_gene,abundance,d_gene,v_gene,CDR3aa,CDR3nt
TRBJ1-5,.,.,TRBV28,CASTGGHNQPQHF,TGTGCCAGCACCGGAGGACACAATCAGCCCCAGCATTTT
TRBJ1-3,.,.,TRBV14,CARSEERGRLGSGNTIYF,TGTGCCAGGTCCGAAGAGAGGGGACGACTAGGATCGGGAAACACCATATATTTT
TRBJ2-7,.,TRBD1,TRBV23-1,CASRDSSYEQYF,TGCGCCAGCCGGGACAGCTCCTACGAGCAGTACTTC
TRBJ1-6,.,TRBD1,TRBV2,CASSGTGLINNSPLHF,TGTGCCAGCAGTGGGACAGGGCTGATAAATAATTCACCCCTCCACTTT
TRBJ1-2,.,.,TRBV7-9,CATETLTANYGYTF,TGTGCCACCGAGACACTGACAGCAAACTATGGCTACACCTTC
TRBJ2-7,.,TRBD1,TRBV3-1/TRBV3-2,CASQQAGGVGSYEQYF,TGTGCCAGCCAGCAGGCAGGGGGCGTGGGATCCTACGAGCAGTACTTC
TRBJ2-7,few,.,TRBV10-1,CASSESGLSEQYF,TGCGCCAGCAGTGAGTCTGGTCTTTCCGAGCAGTACTTC
TRBJ2-5,.,TRBD2,TRBV7-8,CASSLASLAGGETQYF,TGTGCCAGCAGCTTAGCGTCCCTAGCGGGAGGAGAGACCCAGTACTTC
TRBJ2-7,.,.,TRBV25-1,CASSEAGGPSYEQYF,TGTGCCAGCAGTGAAGCAGGGGGGCCCTCCTACGAGCAGTACTTC
TRBJ1-3,.,.,TRBV16,CASSLLGNTIYF,TGTGCCAGCAGCCTCCTTGGAAACACCATATATTTT
TRBJ2-1,.,.,TRBV27,CASIRQDEQFF,TGTGCCAGCATTAGGCAGGATGAGCAGTTCTTC
TRBJ1-1,.,.,TRBV18,CASSPLSPWDSTEAFF,TGTGCCAGCTCACCACTTTCACCTTGGGATAGCACTGAAGCTTTCTTT
TRBJ2-3,few,.,TRBV19,CASSIEWAEDTQYF,TGTGCCAGTAGTATAGAATGGGCCGAGGATACGCAGTATTTT
TRBJ2-1,.,TRBD2,TRBV6-5,CASSTSGNYNEQFF,TGTGCCAGCAGCACTAGCGGGAACTACAATGAGCAGTTCTTC
TRBJ2-7,once,.,TRBV27,CASSYALGTSREQYF,TGTGCCAGCAGTTATGCCTTAGGGACCTCCCGCGAGCAGTACTTC
TRBJ2-2,.,.,TRBV19,CASSSPRRGVAGELFF,TGTGCCAGTAGTTCCCCTCGAAGGGGGGTCGCCGGGGAGCTGTTTTTT
TRBJ2-7,once,.,TRBV5-4,CASSLISTYEQYF,TGTGCCAGCAGCTTGATTAGCACCTACGAGCAGTACTTC